These 8 T cell receptor beta chains were all obtained from the same sample, sequenced in a study of control samples from healthy donors and cancer patients. Produced via immunoSEQ multiplex PCR; TCRdb's table is partial and in-frame only. The sample has around 190,000 clones. The sample comprised blood. The receptors come from a woman aged 30 to 39 in good health.

The chain uses TRBV7-2 and TRBJ1-4; 7 nucleotides align to TRBD1. V lost 3 bases, J lost 8 bases, and 12 bases stayed unmatched. This CDR3 is built from 16 residues. Germline loops: CDR1 SGHTA, CDR2 FQGNSA. The CDR3 is CASSFGGTGVGEKLFF. The CDR3 bases are TGTGCCAGCAGCTTTGGGGGCACAGGGGTTGGGGAAAAACTGTTTTTT.

The chain couples TRBV28 to TRBJ2-5, with TRBD1 as a possible D gene (6 bases). V was shortened by 9 bases and J by 5 bases, with 19 bases between the two germline ends. CDR1 is MDHEN, CDR2 SYDVKM, per germline. This CDR3 contains 14 residues. The CDR3 DNA sequence: TGTGCCAGTAAGCAGACAGGCCGGGCGGAGACCCAGTACTTC. Its protein is CASKQTGRAETQYF.

This chain joins TRBV9 and TRBJ1-1, with D unclear. The germline V and J ends were trimmed by 3 bases and 2 bases, with 11 bases remaining between them. Germline V gene lookup returns CDR1 SGDLS and CDR2 YYNGEE. This CDR3 comprises 14 residues. Here the CDR3 reads CASSEEAGNTEAFF. CDR3 DNA sequence: TGTGCCAGCAGCGAGGAGGCGGGAAACACTGAAGCTTTCTTT.

The rearrangement uses TRBV15 and TRBJ1-1; D not certain. CDR3 length: 11 residues. In germline, CDR1 is LNHNV, CDR2 YYDKDF (reference sequence). The V end lost 5 bases, the J end lost 7 bases, and 8 bases lay between the germline ends. CDR3 coding DNA: TGTGCCACCAGCGACCAAATTGAAGCTTTCTTT. Its protein product is CATSDQIEAFF.

The genes are TRBV7-9 and TRBJ2-1; D possibly uses TRBD1 or TRBD2 (5 bases each). Germline V gives CDR1 SEHNR, CDR2 FQNEAQ (reference sequence). V was pared by 2 bases and J by 6 bases, with 11 bases between. CDR3 length: 14 amino acids. The CDR3 loop reads CASSLTGGSNEQFF. DNA for the CDR3: TGTGCCAGCAGCTTAACTGGGGGTAGCAATGAGCAGTTCTTC.

The rearrangement links TRBV9 to TRBJ2-1, with a possible D match to TRBD2 (7 bases). V was cut by 8 bases and J by 2 bases, with 11 bases left in between. The germline V gene encodes CDR1 SGDLS and CDR2 YYNGEE. The CDR3 is made up of 13 amino acids. This CDR3 is CASGGGPYNEQFF. As DNA, the CDR3 is TGTGCCAGTGGGGGGGGCCCCTACAATGAGCAGTTCTTC.

This chain connects TRBV28 to TRBJ1-1; D perhaps matches TRBD1 (5 bases). CDR3 length: 13 amino acids. The V gene lost 5 bases and the J gene lost 5 bases, with 12 bases spanning the gap. CDR1 and CDR2 from the germline V gene are MDHEN and SYDVKM. The CDR3 coding sequence is TGTGCCAGCAGTGGCGGGGAGGGGACTGAAGCTTTCTTT. Its protein is CASSGGEGTEAFF.

Of note for this clone: A junction end diverges from the germline sequence, so it may reflect a read error. This chain links TRBV4-2 with TRBJ1-2, with D possibly being TRBD1 (5 bases). This CDR3 comprises 15 residues. Germline CDR1 and CDR2: LGHNA and YNFKEQ. The CDR3 loop reads CASSRGGTGEDGCTF. In nucleotides, the CDR3 is TGTGCCAGCAGCCGCGGGGGTACTGGGGAGGATGGCTGCACCTTC.